The clone carrying this T cell receptor beta chain was seen ten or more times. Its antigen is not known. This specimen comes from a study of beta chain features in type 1 diabetes. At the level of the study: Sorted cells, about 99 million in number, were examined across all samples.

The CDR3 consists of 13 residues. Germline values: CDR1 SEHNR, CDR2 FQNEAQ (reference sequence). V lost 5 bases and J lost 3, with 11 bases in between. Reverse transcribing all isolated RNA meant expressed TCRB transcripts were sequenced. Measured with immunoSEQ multiplex PCR; TCRdb has only the in-frame clones, and not every one. The sample has more than 300,000 clones; approximately 8.2% are singletons. Study-level results: Among type 1 diabetes patients, VDJ junctions had fewer insertions and more deletions.

The genes are TRBV7-9 and TRBJ2-7; D ambiguous. The specimen sequenced was central memory CD4+ T cells from blood. This TCR derives from a woman between 18 and 29 years old in good health. CDR3 amino acids: CASSLDAYYEQYF. As DNA, the CDR3 is TGTGCCAGCAGCCTGGACGCCTACTACGAGCAGTACTTC.